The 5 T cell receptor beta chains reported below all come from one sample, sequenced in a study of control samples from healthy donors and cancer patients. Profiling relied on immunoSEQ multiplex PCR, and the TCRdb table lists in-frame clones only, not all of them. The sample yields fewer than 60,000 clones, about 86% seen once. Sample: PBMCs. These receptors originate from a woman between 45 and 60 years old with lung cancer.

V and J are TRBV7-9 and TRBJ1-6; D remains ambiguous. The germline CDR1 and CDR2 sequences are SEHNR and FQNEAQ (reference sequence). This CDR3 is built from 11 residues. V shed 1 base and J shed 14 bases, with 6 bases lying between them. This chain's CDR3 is CASSLGDTLHF. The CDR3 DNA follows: TGTGCCAGCAGCTTAGGAGACACCCTCCACTTT.

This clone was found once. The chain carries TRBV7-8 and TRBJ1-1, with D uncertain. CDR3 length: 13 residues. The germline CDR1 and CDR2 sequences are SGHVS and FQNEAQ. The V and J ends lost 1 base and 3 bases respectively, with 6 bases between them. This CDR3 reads CASSLVTDTEAFF. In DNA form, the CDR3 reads TGTGCCAGCAGCTTAGTTACCGACACTGAAGCTTTCTTT.

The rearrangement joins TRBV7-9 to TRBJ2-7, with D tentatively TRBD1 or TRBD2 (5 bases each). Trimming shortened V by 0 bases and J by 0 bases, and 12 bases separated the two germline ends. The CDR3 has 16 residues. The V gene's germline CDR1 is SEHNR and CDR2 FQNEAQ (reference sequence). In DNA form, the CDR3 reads TGTGCCAGCAGCTTAGCCGGGACGGGGAGCTCCTACGAGCAGTACTTC. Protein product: CASSLAGTGSSYEQYF.

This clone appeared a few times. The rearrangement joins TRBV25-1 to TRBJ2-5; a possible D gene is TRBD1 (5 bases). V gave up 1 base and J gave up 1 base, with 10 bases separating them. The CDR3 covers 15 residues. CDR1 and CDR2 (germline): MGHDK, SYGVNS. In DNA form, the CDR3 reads TGTGCCAGCAGTGAATGGGTAGGGGTCCAAGAGACCCAGTACTTC. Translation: CASSEWVGVQETQYF. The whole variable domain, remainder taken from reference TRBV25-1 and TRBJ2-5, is EADIYQTPRYLVIGTGKKITLECSQTMGHDKMYWYQQDPGMELHLIHYSYGVNSTEKGDLSSESTVSRIRTEHFPLTLESARPSHTSQYLCASSEWVGVQETQYFGPGTRLLVL.

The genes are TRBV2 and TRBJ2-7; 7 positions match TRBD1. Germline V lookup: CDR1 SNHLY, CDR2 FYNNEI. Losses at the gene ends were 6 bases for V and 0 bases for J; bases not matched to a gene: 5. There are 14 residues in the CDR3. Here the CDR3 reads CASSERGPSYEQYF. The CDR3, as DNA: TGTGCCAGCAGCGAGAGGGGGCCCTCCTACGAGCAGTACTTC.